Shown below are 2 T cell receptor beta chains from a single sample sequenced in a study of blood T cell repertoires in COVID-19. TCRdb's copy holds only in-frame clones and misses some; the assay was immunoSEQ multiplex PCR. The table records over 60,000 clones, approximately 89% of them present only once. The sample was peripheral blood. The receptors stem from a woman aged 60-75 years with acute or convalescent COVID-19.

J is TRBJ2-3 and V is TRBV3-1 (or the pseudogene TRBV3-2); TRBD2 matches at 9 bases. With 5 bases clipped from V and 4 bases from J, the junction kept 7 bases outside the gene matches. The germline V gene has CDR1 LGHDT and CDR2 YNNKEL (reference sequence). The CDR3 is made up of 15 amino acids. The CDR3 loop is CASSARLAASDTQYF. The CDR3, as DNA: TGTGCCAGCAGCGCCCGACTAGCGGCTTCAGATACGCAGTATTTT.

The rearrangement uses TRBV5-1 and TRBJ1-2; the D is unclear. Trimming cost V 2 bases and J 8 bases, with 13 bases left between them. In germline, CDR1 is SGHRS, CDR2 YFSETQ. The CDR3 consists of 13 residues. In DNA, the CDR3 is TGCGCCAGCAGCTTCGATACAGATATGGGCTACACCTTC. Translation: CASSFDTDMGYTF.